This T cell receptor (beta chain) originates from a study of cytomegalovirus exposure and HLA in healthy donors. Germline CDR1 reads SGHTA; CDR2 reads FQGNSA. The length of the CDR3 is 17 residues. Deletions cut 7 bases from V and 1 base from J, with 20 bases between. It was with 60 Vbeta and 13 Jbeta primers that the PCR ran. Libraries were prepared by immunoSEQ multiplex PCR; TCRdb keeps only in-frame clonotypes and omits some of them. The profile shows 200,000 to 250,000 clones, roughly 89% of them singletons. This receptor was obtained from a woman between 18 and 29 years old in good health and CMV-seronegative. V is TRBV7-2 and J is TRBJ2-1; TRBD2 is a possible D gene (5 bases). Sequencing was done on a sample of PBMCs. The DNA of the CDR3 is TGTGCCAGCAAAAGGACCCGAGTAGGGAGTTCCTACAATGAGCAGTTCTTC. This sequence encodes CASKRTRVGSSYNEQFF.